The rows below give T cell receptor beta chains drawn from one sample of a study of T cells in Graves' hyperthyroidism and ophthalmopathy. One entry per CDR3 protein results from TCRdb running MiXCR on the multiplex PCR reads. The table includes about 420,000 distinct CDR3 sequences, around 14% detected once. Sequenced input: blood. The receptors stem from a woman between 18 and 30 years old with Graves' hyperthyroidism. The CDR3 runs from the conserved cysteine through the conserved F or W. A D gene is named only where the DNA matches it firmly. For some rows the clone size is stated as once, few or many, or as a class when expanded; others skip it.

cdr3_length: 11
v_call: TRBV10-3
j_call: TRBJ2-3
d_call: TRBD2
clone_size: many
cdr3_aa: CASSAGESQYF
cdr3_nt: TGTGCCTCCTCGGCGGGGGAGTCGCAGTATTTT

cdr3_length: 15
v_call: TRBV20-1
j_call: TRBJ2-7
d_call: TRBD2
clone_size: -
cdr3_aa: CSASSLTSGAHEQYF
cdr3_nt: TGCAGTGCTAGCTCCCTGACTAGCGGGGCCCACGAGCAGTACTTC

cdr3_length: 14
v_call: TRBV20-1
j_call: TRBJ2-1
d_call: -
clone_size: -
cdr3_aa: CSARVTGRGNEQFF
cdr3_nt: TGCAGTGCTAGAGTTACGGGCAGGGGTAATGAGCAGTTCTTC

cdr3_length: 16
v_call: TRBV28
j_call: TRBJ2-4
d_call: TRBD2
clone_size: many
cdr3_aa: CASSFWEGRIKNIQYF
cdr3_nt: TGTGCCAGCAGTTTTTGGGAGGGGCGGATCAAAAACATTCAGTACTTC

cdr3_length: 15
v_call: TRBV27
j_call: TRBJ1-2
d_call: -
clone_size: many
cdr3_aa: CASSSTGRFGDGYTF
cdr3_nt: TGTGCCAGCAGTTCAACGGGCAGATTCGGGGATGGCTACACCTTC

cdr3_length: 17
v_call: TRBV6-1
j_call: TRBJ2-5
d_call: -
clone_size: many
cdr3_aa: CASSYDSGLEGQETQYF
cdr3_nt: TGTGCCAGCAGTTACGACTCAGGGTTGGAGGGCCAAGAGACCCAGTACTTC

cdr3_length: 13
v_call: TRBV4-1
j_call: TRBJ2-1
d_call: -
clone_size: few
cdr3_aa: CASSRGWGNEQFF
cdr3_nt: TGCGCCAGCAGCCGAGGGTGGGGCAATGAGCAGTTCTTC

cdr3_length: 15
v_call: TRBV11-2
j_call: TRBJ2-5
d_call: TRBD2
clone_size: many
cdr3_aa: CASSPRTSGGETQYF
cdr3_nt: TGTGCCAGCAGCCCCCGGACTAGCGGAGGAGAGACCCAGTACTTC

cdr3_length: 15
v_call: TRBV6-1
j_call: TRBJ2-7
d_call: TRBD2
clone_size: -
cdr3_aa: CASRTTGTSPYEQYF
cdr3_nt: TGTGCCAGCAGGACGACCGGGACTAGCCCCTACGAGCAGTACTTC

cdr3_length: 16
v_call: TRBV19
j_call: TRBJ1-2
d_call: -
clone_size: -
cdr3_aa: CASSRLGTPSNYGYTF
cdr3_nt: TGTGCCAGTAGTCGGTTGGGGACACCCTCTAACTATGGCTACACCTTC

cdr3_length: 16
v_call: TRBV19
j_call: TRBJ1-1
d_call: -
clone_size: -
cdr3_aa: CASSMVRGVIDTEAFF
cdr3_nt: TGTGCCAGTAGTATGGTCCGGGGGGTGATTGACACTGAAGCTTTCTTT

cdr3_length: 15
v_call: TRBV4-1
j_call: TRBJ2-3
d_call: TRBD2
clone_size: -
cdr3_aa: CASSPSLASGGQVYF
cdr3_nt: TGCGCCAGCAGCCCCTCCCTGGCTAGCGGGGGTCAGGTGTATTTT

cdr3_length: 16
v_call: TRBV28
j_call: TRBJ1-5
d_call: -
clone_size: many
cdr3_aa: CASSFTGQGNNQPQHF
cdr3_nt: TGTGCCAGCAGTTTCACGGGGCAGGGGAACAATCAGCCCCAGCATTTT

cdr3_length: 13
v_call: TRBV30
j_call: TRBJ1-1
d_call: TRBD1
clone_size: -
cdr3_aa: CAWGQGTNTEAFF
cdr3_nt: TGTGCCTGGGGACAGGGGACGAACACTGAAGCTTTCTTT

cdr3_length: 13
v_call: TRBV11-3
j_call: TRBJ2-5
d_call: -
clone_size: many
cdr3_aa: CASSQAQRETQYF
cdr3_nt: TGTGCCAGCAGCCAAGCTCAACGGGAGACCCAGTACTTC

cdr3_length: 15
v_call: TRBV11-3
j_call: TRBJ1-4
d_call: -
clone_size: many
cdr3_aa: CASSLYGTGDEKLFF
cdr3_nt: TGTGCCAGCAGCCTCTACGGGACTGGCGATGAAAAACTGTTTTTT

cdr3_length: 16
v_call: TRBV30
j_call: TRBJ1-5
d_call: -
clone_size: -
cdr3_aa: CAWSVSRTFLNQPQHF
cdr3_nt: TGTGCCTGGAGTGTCAGCAGGACATTCCTCAATCAGCCCCAGCATTTT

cdr3_length: 12
v_call: TRBV28
j_call: TRBJ1-5
d_call: -
clone_size: many
cdr3_aa: CASSLGRRPQHF
cdr3_nt: TGTGCCAGCAGCCTGGGTAGACGGCCCCAGCATTTT

cdr3_length: 16
v_call: TRBV11-2
j_call: TRBJ2-2
d_call: -
clone_size: many
cdr3_aa: CASSSSEGRFTGELFF
cdr3_nt: TGTGCCAGCAGCTCCTCCGAGGGGCGTTTCACCGGGGAGCTGTTTTTT

cdr3_length: 15
v_call: TRBV7-3
j_call: TRBJ2-3
d_call: -
clone_size: many
cdr3_aa: CASSLQRVSADTQYF
cdr3_nt: TGTGCCAGCAGCTTACAGCGAGTTTCCGCAGATACGCAGTATTTT

cdr3_length: 19
v_call: TRBV2
j_call: TRBJ2-5
d_call: TRBD2
clone_size: many
cdr3_aa: CASSEEFSPSGGARETQYF
cdr3_nt: TGTGCCAGCAGTGAAGAATTTAGTCCTAGCGGGGGGGCCCGGGAGACCCAGTACTTC

cdr3_length: 15
v_call: TRBV24-1
j_call: TRBJ2-2
d_call: TRBD1
clone_size: -
cdr3_aa: CATSGTGPNTGELFF
cdr3_nt: TGTGCCACTTCCGGGACAGGACCAAACACCGGGGAGCTGTTTTTT

cdr3_length: 16
v_call: TRBV20-1
j_call: TRBJ2-2
d_call: TRBD2
clone_size: -
cdr3_aa: CSARDPGGRGYRELFF
cdr3_nt: TGCAGTGCTAGAGATCCTGGCGGGAGGGGGTACAGGGAGCTGTTTTTT

cdr3_length: 14
v_call: TRBV9
j_call: TRBJ2-1
d_call: -
clone_size: many
cdr3_aa: CASSVRVGYNEQFF
cdr3_nt: TGTGCCAGCAGCGTTAGAGTAGGATACAATGAGCAGTTCTTC

cdr3_length: 14
v_call: TRBV9
j_call: TRBJ2-5
d_call: -
clone_size: many
cdr3_aa: CASSVGAGGETQYF
cdr3_nt: TGTGCCAGCAGCGTAGGGGCAGGGGGGGAGACCCAGTACTTC

cdr3_length: 12
v_call: TRBV29-1
j_call: TRBJ2-7
d_call: TRBD1
clone_size: many
cdr3_aa: CSVGDRSYEQYF
cdr3_nt: TGCAGCGTTGGGGACAGGTCCTACGAGCAGTACTTC

cdr3_length: 16
v_call: TRBV5-1
j_call: TRBJ2-5
d_call: TRBD2
clone_size: many
cdr3_aa: CASSLGTSGGDETQYF
cdr3_nt: TGCGCCAGCAGCTTGGGGACTAGCGGGGGGGATGAGACCCAGTACTTC

cdr3_length: 14
v_call: TRBV20-1
j_call: TRBJ1-5
d_call: -
clone_size: few
cdr3_aa: CSARLAGGQETQHF
cdr3_nt: TGCAGTGCTAGACTAGCGGGGGGGCAAGAGACCCAGCATTTT

cdr3_length: 14
v_call: TRBV29-1
j_call: TRBJ1-4
d_call: TRBD1
clone_size: many
cdr3_aa: CSVAGVQGKEKLFF
cdr3_nt: TGCAGCGTTGCTGGAGTACAGGGGAAAGAAAAACTGTTTTTT

cdr3_length: 14
v_call: TRBV4-1
j_call: TRBJ2-7
d_call: TRBD1
clone_size: many
cdr3_aa: CASSPQQGAYEQYF
cdr3_nt: TGTGCCAGCAGCCCACAGCAGGGGGCCTACGAGCAGTACTTC

cdr3_length: 18
v_call: TRBV19
j_call: TRBJ1-5
d_call: -
clone_size: few
cdr3_aa: CASSIFRGYPDSNQPQHF
cdr3_nt: TGTGCCAGTAGTATATTTCGAGGGTATCCCGATAGCAATCAGCCCCAGCATTTT

cdr3_length: 15
v_call: TRBV6-1
j_call: TRBJ1-2
d_call: -
clone_size: many
cdr3_aa: CASSYAYGGGYGYTF
cdr3_nt: TGTGCCAGCAGTTACGCATACGGCGGGGGTTATGGCTACACCTTC

cdr3_length: 15
v_call: TRBV7-8
j_call: TRBJ2-5
d_call: -
clone_size: many
cdr3_aa: CASSQKTEGGETQYF
cdr3_nt: TGTGCCAGCAGCCAAAAGACGGAGGGGGGAGAGACCCAGTACTTC

cdr3_length: 13
v_call: TRBV20-1
j_call: TRBJ2-5
d_call: TRBD2
clone_size: few
cdr3_aa: CSASGGGLETQYF
cdr3_nt: TGCAGTGCTAGCGGGGGGGGCCTGGAGACCCAGTACTTC

cdr3_length: 13
v_call: TRBV20-1
j_call: TRBJ2-3
d_call: -
clone_size: -
cdr3_aa: CSARDFSTDTQYF
cdr3_nt: TGCAGTGCGCGGGACTTTAGCACAGATACGCAGTATTTT

cdr3_length: 15
v_call: TRBV7-3
j_call: TRBJ1-2
d_call: -
clone_size: many
cdr3_aa: CASSPGTGLDYGYTF
cdr3_nt: TGTGCCAGCAGCCCAGGGACCGGTCTCGACTATGGCTACACCTTC

cdr3_length: 16
v_call: TRBV12-5
j_call: TRBJ1-2
d_call: -
clone_size: many
cdr3_aa: CASGFVVEQGSEGYTF
cdr3_nt: TGTGCTAGTGGTTTCGTTGTGGAGCAGGGCAGTGAGGGCTACACCTTC

cdr3_length: 15
v_call: TRBV3-1
j_call: TRBJ1-1
d_call: TRBD1
clone_size: many
cdr3_aa: CASSQYRDRNTEAFF
cdr3_nt: TGTGCCAGCAGCCAATACCGGGACAGGAACACTGAAGCTTTCTTT

cdr3_length: 18
v_call: TRBV3-1
j_call: TRBJ2-1
d_call: TRBD2
clone_size: -
cdr3_aa: CASSPRAGAGGPPNEQFF
cdr3_nt: TGTGCCAGCAGCCCCAGAGCGGGGGCGGGAGGGCCCCCCAATGAGCAGTTCTTC

cdr3_length: 16
v_call: TRBV7-8
j_call: TRBJ2-1
d_call: TRBD1
clone_size: many
cdr3_aa: CASTKGGTGPYNEQFF
cdr3_nt: TGTGCCAGCACCAAAGGTGGGACAGGGCCTTACAATGAGCAGTTCTTC